These 30 T cell receptor beta chains were all obtained from the same sample, sequenced in a study of cytomegalovirus exposure and HLA in healthy donors. PCR involved 60 Vbeta and 13 Jbeta primers. Profiled with immunoSEQ multiplex PCR; TCRdb holds only in-frame clones, not every one. This table has approximately 170,000 clones, over 75% appearing once. Sequenced input: PBMCs. The receptors stem from a human donor in good health.

The rearrangement uses TRBV4-2 and TRBJ1-4, with 7 bases matching TRBD1. CDR1 is LGHNA and CDR2 is YNFKEQ in the germline V gene. This CDR3 is 15 amino acids long. With V trimmed by 0 bases and J by 6 bases, 4 bases remained unmatched. CDR3 sequence (DNA): TGTGCCAGCAGCCAAGAAAGACAGGGCGATGAAAAACTGTTTTTT. This translates into CASSQERQGDEKLFF.

J is TRBJ2-2 and V is TRBV6-5, with D unresolved. Germline loops: CDR1 MNHEY, CDR2 SVGAGI. V lost 2 bases and J 2 bases, leaving 6 bases between the germline ends. This CDR3 is 14 amino acids long. CDR3 DNA sequence: TGTGCCAGCAGTTACGCGGATAACACCGGGGAGCTGTTTTTT. The encoded protein is CASSYADNTGELFF.

The chain carries TRBV21-1 and TRBJ1-6. TRBV21-1 is a listed pseudogene. The CDR3 covers 13 residues. CDR3 sequence: CASGDWRGSPLHF. CDR3 coding DNA: TGTGCCAGCGGGGACTGGAGGGGTTCACCCCTCCACTTT.

The chain has TRBV6-1 and TRBJ2-2; the match to TRBD1 covers 11 bases. The length of the CDR3 is 14 residues. V was pared by 5 bases and J by 6 bases, with 2 bases of the junction left unmatched. Germline V gene lookup returns CDR1 MNHNS and CDR2 SASEGT. The CDR3 loop is CASSRDRGAGELFF. CDR3 DNA sequence: TGTGCCAGCAGTCGGGACAGGGGGGCCGGGGAGCTGTTTTTT.

This chain links TRBV11-2 with TRBJ2-3; maybe TRBD1 (6 bases). V gave up 6 bases and J gave up 0 bases, with 10 bases separating them. The CDR3 sequence is 14 residues long. Germline loops: CDR1 SGHAT, CDR2 FQNNGV. The CDR3 DNA is TGTGCCAGCAGTTTCACAGGGAGCACAGATACGCAGTATTTT. Its translation: CASSFTGSTDTQYF.

This clone was recorded only once. The rearrangement joins TRBV7-9 to TRBJ2-7; a possible D gene is TRBD2 (7 bases). The germline gives CDR1 SEHNR, CDR2 FQNEAQ (reference sequence). Trimming cost V 0 bases and J 4 bases, with 13 bases left between them. The CDR3 sequence is 15 residues long. CDR3 bases: TGTGCCAGCAGCTTAGCCCCGGGGGGCGGGTACGAGCAGTACTTC. Translated: CASSLAPGGGYEQYF.

V gene TRBV19 combines with J gene TRBJ2-2, with 8 positions matching TRBD2. The CDR3 extends over 15 amino acids. The ends lost 1 base at V and 9 bases at J; junction bases unmatched: 7. Germline-derived CDR1 and CDR2 are LNHDA and SQIVND (reference sequence). The CDR3 loop reads CASSIVGGGVWELFF. DNA of the CDR3: TGTGCCAGTAGTATAGTCGGGGGGGGCGTCTGGGAGCTGTTTTTT. Supplemented by reference TRBV19 and TRBJ2-2, the full variable domain reads DGGITQSPKYLFRKEGQNVTLSCEQNLNHDAMYWYRQDPGQGLRLIYYSQIVNDFQKGDIAEGYSVSREKKESFPLTVTSAQKNPTAFYLCASSIVGGGVWELFFGEGSRLTVL.

As to this clone: This sample also contains other DNA sequences that code for the same CDR3. The V and J genes are TRBV29-1 and TRBJ1-1; maybe TRBD1 (5 bases). The CDR3 runs 13 residues. Per the germline V gene, CDR1 is SQVTM and CDR2 is ANQGSEA. V shed 6 bases and J shed 2 bases, with 13 bases lying between them. The CDR3 spells CSVAGRLNTEAFF. As DNA, the CDR3 is TGCAGCGTGGCGGGACGGCTCAACACTGAAGCTTTCTTT.

The V call is TRBV5-6, the J call TRBJ1-4; tentatively, D is TRBD1 (6 bases). The V gene lost 1 base and the J gene lost 7 bases, with 17 bases spanning the gap. The CDR3 extends over 16 amino acids. Germline-derived CDR1 and CDR2 are SGHDT and YYEEEE. The CDR3 nucleotides read TGTGCCAGCAGCTTGTGGCTTTGGGGGGGCGGTGAAAAACTGTTTTTT. This sequence encodes CASSLWLWGGGEKLFF.

This chain joins TRBV6-1 and TRBJ1-6, with D uncertain. This CDR3 spans 14 amino acids. V was clipped by 3 bases and J by 4 bases, with 7 bases between them. In germline, CDR1 is MNHNS, CDR2 SASEGT. The CDR3 is CASSDQVYNSPLHF. The CDR3 DNA follows: TGTGCCAGCAGTGACCAGGTTTATAATTCACCCCTCCACTTT.

This clone was observed a single time. The rearrangement joins TRBV4-3 to TRBJ1-1, with 7 bases identical to TRBD1. The V and J ends lost 0 bases and 7 bases, in that order; junction bases with no gene match: 11. Germline V gene data show CDR1 as LGHNA and CDR2 as YSLEER. The CDR3 is made up of 16 amino acids. The CDR3 nucleotides are TGCGCCAGCAGCCAAGATCAGTACGGGACAGAGGGTGAAGCTTTCTTT. The encoded protein is CASSQDQYGTEGEAFF.

The J gene is TRBJ2-7, the V gene TRBV10-3; 10 bases match TRBD1. CDR3 size: 14 residues. V dropped 8 bases and J dropped 0; count of bases not matched to a gene: 4. The germline V gene encodes CDR1 ENHRY and CDR2 SYGVKD. CDR3 protein: CAIRGTGDSYEQYF. The CDR3 DNA follows: TGTGCCATCCGCGGGACAGGGGACTCCTACGAGCAGTACTTC.

This clone was seen just once. The CDR3: CASSKTTGSYEQYF. For the CDR3, the DNA is TGTGCCAGTAGCAAAACGACAGGCTCCTACGAGCAGTACTTC. The chain carries TRBV19 and TRBJ2-7, with a possible D match to TRBD1 (6 bases). V was trimmed by 6 bases and J by 0 bases, leaving 12 bases between them. Germline V gives CDR1 LNHDA, CDR2 SQIVND (reference sequence). This CDR3 region has 14 residues.

This chain joins TRBV13 and TRBJ2-7, with 12 bases aligning to TRBD2. This CDR3 is 16 amino acids long. The ends lost 3 bases at V and 6 bases at J; junction bases unmatched: 9. Per the germline V gene, CDR1 is PRHDT and CDR2 is FYEKMQ (reference sequence). The CDR3 sequence: CASSFRLAGGRGEQYF. The CDR3 bases are TGTGCCAGCAGCTTCCGTCTAGCGGGGGGGCGGGGCGAGCAGTACTTC.

The chain is built from TRBV18 and TRBJ1-4; 7 bases align to TRBD1. Trimming cost V 2 bases and J 3 bases; bases outside gene matches: 6. This CDR3 has 16 amino acids. Germline V gives CDR1 KGHSH, CDR2 LQKENI. In nucleotides, the CDR3 is TGTGCCAGCTCACCAGCACCGGGACAGCCTAATGAAAAACTGTTTTTT. Amino acid sequence: CASSPAPGQPNEKLFF.

The V and J genes are TRBV7-2 and TRBJ1-2; 7 bases match TRBD1. This CDR3 region has 13 residues. V lost 6 bases, J lost 3 bases, and 4 bases stayed unmatched. Germline V gives CDR1 SGHTA, CDR2 FQGNSA. Here the CDR3 DNA reads TGTGCCAGCAGTCCAACAGGGGACTATGGCTACACCTTC. Amino acid sequence: CASSPTGDYGYTF.

The chain's CDR3 is CASSVDSGGADEQFF. CDR3 bases: TGTGCCAGCAGCGTAGACAGCGGGGGGGCTGATGAGCAGTTCTTC. The rearrangement uses TRBV9 and TRBJ2-1; 10 nucleotides match TRBD2. The J segment lost 8 bases and the V segment lost 0 bases, leaving 5 bases of the junction unmatched. CDR3 size: 15 residues. CDR1 is SGDLS and CDR2 is YYNGEE in the germline V gene.

V gene TRBV15 combines with J gene TRBJ1-2; 10 bases fit TRBD1. The CDR3 is 13 amino acids. Trimming took 5 bases from V and 6 from J; bases not matched to a gene: 3. CDR1 is LNHNV, CDR2 YYDKDF, per germline (reference sequence). CDR3 nucleotide sequence: TGTGCCACCAGCCCCGGGACAGGGGATGGCTACACCTTC. Amino acid sequence: CATSPGTGDGYTF.

The CDR3: CASRSGTGGFYNEQFF. DNA for the CDR3: TGTGCCAGCAGGTCCGGGACAGGGGGCTTCTACAATGAGCAGTTCTTC. V is TRBV6-6 and J is TRBJ2-1; 12 nucleotides agree with TRBD1. The germline V gene has CDR1 MNHNY and CDR2 SVGAGI (reference sequence). V lost 6 bases to trimming and J lost 3 bases; unmatched junction nucleotides: 6. The CDR3 contains 16 residues.

The chain is built from TRBV7-3 and TRBJ2-7; D is perhaps TRBD2 (6 bases). V lost 5 bases to trimming and J lost 2 bases, with 13 bases between them. The length of the CDR3 is 14 residues. The germline V gene encodes CDR1 SGHTA and CDR2 FQGTGA. The CDR3, as DNA: TGTGCCAGCAGCCCAAACGGGGGAGCCTACGAGCAGTACTTC. It is translated as CASSPNGGAYEQYF.

The CDR3 nucleotides read TGCGCCAGCAGCTTCGACAGGGAGAGTTCACCCCTCCACTTT. As protein: CASSFDRESSPLHF. V usage is TRBV5-1 and J usage is TRBJ1-6; 7 nucleotides match TRBD1. This CDR3 is built from 14 residues. Germline loops: CDR1 SGHRS, CDR2 YFSETQ. The V segment lost 2 bases and the J segment 9 bases; nucleotides outside the gene matches: 5.

This clone was seen a handful of times. CDR3 region: CASSPTSSYSYEQYF. DNA for the CDR3: TGTGCCAGTAGTCCGACTTCCTCCTACTCCTACGAGCAGTACTTC. The rearrangement links TRBV19 to TRBJ2-7; D remains ambiguous. V was trimmed by 5 bases and J by 0 bases, leaving 14 bases between them. CDR1 is LNHDA and CDR2 is SQIVND in the germline V gene (reference sequence). This CDR3 is built from 15 residues.

This clone was recorded a few times. This chain connects TRBV7-9 to TRBJ2-1; TRBD1 agrees at 8 bases. The trim removed 5 bases at V and 3 bases at J, leaving 9 bases unmatched. CDR3 length equals 16 residues. Germline V lookup: CDR1 SEHNR, CDR2 FQNEAQ (reference sequence). This CDR3 reads CASSRGTGTGYNEQFF. The DNA for the CDR3 is TGTGCCAGCAGCCGCGGCACCGGGACAGGCTACAATGAGCAGTTCTTC. The full variable domain, rest sourced from reference TRBV7-9 and TRBJ2-1, is DTGVSQNPRHKITKRGQNVTFRCDPISEHNRLYWYRQTLGQGPEFLTYFQNEAQLEKSRLLSDRFSAERPKGSFSTLEIQRTEQGDSAMYLCASSRGTGTGYNEQFFGPGTRLTVL.

The rearrangement links TRBV18 to TRBJ2-7; the match to TRBD1 covers 10 bases. The germline CDR1 and CDR2 sequences are KGHSH and LQKENI. The CDR3 loop spans 14 amino acids. V lost 5 bases, J lost 6 bases, and 7 bases stayed unmatched. Here the CDR3 reads CASSEGQGYREQYF. In DNA form, the CDR3 reads TGTGCCAGCTCAGAGGGACAGGGGTATCGCGAGCAGTACTTC.

Turning to this clone: Other DNA sequences in the sample encode the same CDR3. The chain links TRBV5-1 to TRBJ1-1; 7 bases line up with TRBD1. Looked up from germline, CDR1 is SGHRS and CDR2 is YFSETQ. After removal of 4 bases from V and 2 bases from J, the junction contained 5 bases not matched to a gene. This CDR3 is built from 14 residues. In DNA, the CDR3 is TGCGCCAGCAGCCCAGGGACAGCTAACACTGAAGCTTTCTTT. Translated: CASSPGTANTEAFF.

The V and J genes are TRBV7-2 and TRBJ1-6; D unresolved. Trimming took 6 bases from V and 7 from J, leaving 16 bases between them. This CDR3 region has 15 residues. Germline V gene lookup returns CDR1 SGHTA and CDR2 FQGNSA. CDR3 sequence reads: CASSLAGAENSPLHF. The CDR3 region has the DNA TGTGCCAGCAGTCTAGCGGGAGCAGAAAATTCACCCCTCCACTTT.

The V gene is TRBV25-1, the J gene TRBJ2-5; 8 nucleotides agree with TRBD2. The CDR3 loop spans 16 amino acids. The germline V gene encodes CDR1 MGHDK and CDR2 SYGVNS. V was pared by 6 bases and J by 5 bases, with 14 bases of the junction left unmatched. In DNA, the CDR3 is TGTGCCAGCAGACCCTTGACGGCGGGGGGAGTTGAGACCCAGTACTTC. Translating it yields CASRPLTAGGVETQYF.

The CDR3 sequence is CASSEPPGTPYF. The CDR3 region has the DNA TGTGCCAGCAGTGAACCACCCGGGACTCCGTACTTC. The chain is built from TRBV2 and TRBJ2-5, with a weak D call TRBD2 (6 bases). V shed 2 bases and J shed 13 bases, with 14 bases lying between them. This CDR3 contains 12 residues. Germline V gene lookup returns CDR1 SNHLY and CDR2 FYNNEI.

The rearrangement links TRBV6-6 to TRBJ1-2; D unresolved. Germline V CDR1 and CDR2: MNHNY, SVGAGI (reference sequence). V was cut by 2 bases and J by 4 bases, with 17 bases left in between. The CDR3 is 16 residues long. This CDR3 reads CASSYTQAELSYGYTF. The CDR3 DNA reads TGTGCCAGCAGTTACACGCAGGCCGAGCTAAGCTATGGCTACACCTTC.

This sequence joins TRBV7-2 and TRBJ2-3; D remains unclear. The CDR3 is 13 amino acids. Trimming stripped 5 bases from V and 2 bases from J, with 8 bases between. Germline assignment: CDR1 SGHTA and CDR2 FQGNSA. The CDR3 coding sequence is TGTGCCAGCAGCCGCATAGACACAGATACGCAGTATTTT. This encodes CASSRIDTDTQYF.